The present T cell receptor (beta chain) was sequenced within a study of cytomegalovirus exposure and HLA in healthy donors. Unmatched junction bases numbered 6, after V lost 4 bases and J lost 3 bases. The CDR3 extends over 16 amino acids. Per the germline V gene, CDR1 is MGHRA and CDR2 is YSYEKL. Vbeta (60) and Jbeta (13) primers were used in the PCR. Method: immunoSEQ multiplex PCR; TCRdb's copy keeps in-frame clones and lacks some. This sample carries around 170,000 clones, about 77% of them seen once, and the ten largest clones take 2% to 2.5%. The receptor was isolated from a woman aged 30 to 39 in good health and CMV-seropositive. The V and J genes are TRBV4-1 and TRBJ2-3; 11 nucleotides agree with TRBD1. The specimen was PBMCs. The CDR3, as DNA: TGCGCCAGCAGCCTAGGGACAGGGGGTCGAACAGATACGCAGTATTTT. It translates to CASSLGTGGRTDTQYF.